The count of the clone carrying this TCR beta chain is one. Survey-level immunoSEQ v3.0 assays were run. Produced via immunoSEQ multiplex PCR; TCRdb's table is partial and in-frame only. The profile shows about 36,000 clones, approximately 80% of them singletons. The entry originates in a study of long-term antiretroviral therapy in people with HIV. Germline-derived CDR1 and CDR2 are MNHEY and SMNVEV (reference sequence). This CDR3 has 17 residues. V was pared by 2 bases and J by 6 bases, with 20 bases between. J is TRBJ2-1 and V is TRBV27, with D possibly matching TRBD1 (7 bases). The clonotype comes from a man aged 30 to 45 with HIV. The sample was unsorted PBMCs, taken 3.4 years after starting antiretroviral therapy. This CDR3 is CASSLHGDRDGGNEQFF. In DNA form, the CDR3 reads TGTGCCAGCAGTTTACACGGGGACAGAGACGGGGGCAATGAGCAGTTCTTC.